This T cell receptor beta chain is drawn from a study of post-analysis software for immune sequencing data. Background on the study: Secondary progressive, relapsing-remitting and progressive-relapsing multiple sclerosis were among the included disease courses. Study observations and caveats: Five TRBV segments, including TRBV5-6, TRBV5-1 and TRBV20-1, were more frequent in patients than controls. Compared against controls, patients with multiple sclerosis displayed significantly lower normalized Chao1 diversity.

Unique molecular identifiers featured in each of the TCR beta cDNA libraries. TCRdb recomputed calls from the PCR reads with MiXCR, one row per CDR3 protein. The data hold 160,000 or so distinct CDR3 sequences, with 35% to 40% observed a single time. In germline, CDR1 is SGDLS, CDR2 YYNGEE. The CDR3 sequence is 18 residues long. V was pared by 0 bases and J by 5 bases, with 24 bases between. As concerns this clonotype: Its matching antigen is unknown.

The sequences come from blood, collected after autologous hematopoietic stem cell transplantation. J is TRBJ2-7 and V is TRBV9; D is tentatively TRBD1 or TRBD2 (5 bases each). The sequence was obtained from a girl under 18 with multiple sclerosis. CDR3 residues: CASSVGGTARSPLDEQYF. For the CDR3, the DNA is TGTGCCAGCAGCGTAGGGGGGACGGCCAGGTCCCCTTTGGACGAGCAGTACTTC. The variable domain in full, with the rest retrieved from reference TRBV9 and TRBJ2-7, is DSGVTQTPKHLITATGQRVTLRCSPRSGDLSVYWYQQSLDQGLQFLIQYYNGEERAKGNILERFSAQQFPDLHSELNLSSLELGDSALYFCASSVGGTARSPLDEQYFGPGTRLTVT.